This entry lists 22 T cell receptor beta chains sequenced from one sample in a study of T-cell memory formation after mild COVID-19. Via MiXCR, TCRdb re-called the 5' RACE reads, giving one row per CDR3 protein. Of roughly 190,000 distinct CDR3 sequences detected, more than 9% appear once; the ten largest clones hold just over 3%. The sample was PBMCs or a T cell subset sorted from them (not recorded which). The receptors shown here come from a man younger than 30 who had mild COVID-19 (a few samples of this study predate the infection). Cell type and time point are not known.

The chain recombines TRBV11-2 with TRBJ1-1; D gene uncertain. Trimming shortened V by 4 bases and J by 4 bases, and 7 bases separated the two germline ends. Per germline, CDR1 SGHAT and CDR2 FQNNGV. This CDR3 is built from 12 residues. The CDR3 is CASSWQPTEAFF. The DNA for the CDR3 is TGTGCCAGCAGCTGGCAGCCCACTGAAGCTTTCTTT.

V gene TRBV6-5 combines with J gene TRBJ1-1; TRBD1 matches at 8 bases. The CDR3 has 13 amino acids. V gave up 4 bases and J gave up 5 bases; unmatched junction bases: 3. CDR1 and CDR2 from the germline V gene are MNHEY and SVGAGI. The CDR3 DNA follows: TGTGCCAGCAGTTTTAACAGGGGGACTGAAGCTTTCTTT. Its protein product is CASSFNRGTEAFF.

The chain couples TRBV7-9 to TRBJ1-6; TRBD1 aligns across 8 bases. V was pared by 3 bases and J by 10 bases, with 11 bases of the junction left unmatched. This CDR3 comprises 16 residues. Germline V gene sequence: CDR1 SEHNR, CDR2 FQNEAQ (reference sequence). CDR3 loop: CASSFADRVYRSPLHF. CDR3 DNA: TGTGCCAGCAGCTTTGCGGACAGGGTCTATAGGTCACCCCTCCACTTT.

This clonotype was seen once. A much more abundant neighbour one base away suggests this may be a read error. The CDR3 DNA is TGCAGCGTTGAAGATCCCGTGGGAAGCTCCTACGAGCAGTACTTC. Translation: CSVEDPVGSSYEQYF. The rearrangement links TRBV29-1 to TRBJ2-7; D is uncertain. Germline loops: CDR1 SQVTM, CDR2 ANQGSEA. This CDR3 region has 15 residues. V was cut by 0 bases and J by 0 bases, with 12 bases left in between.

The chain couples TRBV6-5 to TRBJ1-2; tentative D call: TRBD1 (6 bases). The germline V gene encodes CDR1 MNHEY and CDR2 SVGAGI. The V gene lost 6 bases and the J gene lost 2 bases, with 13 bases spanning the gap. This CDR3 contains 14 residues. The CDR3 spells CASSPLGQNYGYTF. The CDR3 coding sequence is TGTGCCAGCAGCCCACTTGGACAGAACTATGGCTACACCTTC.

This chain uses TRBV7-2 with TRBJ2-6; perhaps TRBD1 as D (6 bases). The CDR3 is 18 residues long. The germline V gene has CDR1 SGHTA and CDR2 FQGNSA. The V and J ends lost 1 base and 4 bases respectively, with 17 bases between them. This CDR3 reads CASSLVTGHLGGANVLTF. In DNA, the CDR3 is TGTGCCAGCAGCTTAGTCACAGGGCACCTGGGGGGGGCCAACGTCCTGACTTTC. Full variable domain (rest looked up from reference TRBV7-2 and TRBJ2-6): GAGVSQSPSNKVTEKGKDVELRCDPISGHTALYWYRQSLGQGLEFLIYFQGNSAPDKSGLPSDRFSAERTGGSVSTLTIQRTQQEDSAVYLCASSLVTGHLGGANVLTFGAGSRLTVL.

This clonotype occurred a few times. The chain recombines TRBV5-1 with TRBJ2-5, with 8 positions matching TRBD2. Germline V gene lookup returns CDR1 SGHRS and CDR2 YFSETQ. This CDR3 is 14 amino acids long. V lost 2 bases, J lost 5 bases, and 5 bases stayed unmatched. The CDR3 sequence: CASSFPGLGETQYF. Written as DNA, the CDR3 is TGCGCCAGCAGCTTCCCGGGACTAGGCGAGACCCAGTACTTC.

The chain recombines TRBV23-1 with TRBJ2-3; D uncertain. TRBV23-1 carries the ORF label, with uncertain function. V was pared by 3 bases and J by 5 bases, with 3 bases between. The CDR3 spans 11 residues. CDR3 nucleotides: TGCGCCAGCAGTCAGGAAGATACGCAGTATTTT. Translating it yields CASSQEDTQYF.

This chain joins TRBV6-2 or TRBV6-3 and TRBJ2-3; D is perhaps TRBD2 (5 bases). There are 13 residues in the CDR3. Germline V lookup: CDR1 MNHEY, CDR2 SVGEGT. The ends were cut back, 5 bases at V and 8 bases at J, with 14 bases in the middle. This CDR3 is CASSPREPLTQYF. The CDR3 nucleotides read TGTGCCAGCAGTCCCCGGGAACCACTTACGCAGTATTTT.

This clonotype was counted only a few times. This chain connects TRBV24-1 to TRBJ2-3, with TRBD2 as a possible D gene (6 bases). Trimming pared 9 bases from V and 0 bases from J, leaving 15 bases between. The CDR3 length is 15 residues. Germline assignment: CDR1 KGHDR and CDR2 SFDVKD. The CDR3 DNA follows: TGTGCCACCGCTCCCGGGGCGGGGAGCACAGATACGCAGTATTTT. Translating it yields CATAPGAGSTDTQYF.

This clonotype was seen only a few times. The chain has TRBV6-1 and TRBJ2-1; 8 positions agree with TRBD2. This CDR3 contains 15 residues. The germline gives CDR1 MNHNS, CDR2 SASEGT. With V trimmed by 6 bases and J by 4 bases, 8 bases remained unmatched. In nucleotides, the CDR3 is TGTGCCAGCAGCTTCGGGGGGGCGAAGTACAATGAGCAGTTCTTC. Translating gives CASSFGGAKYNEQFF.

V gene TRBV14 combines with J gene TRBJ2-7; 11 nucleotides agree with TRBD1. CDR3 size: 14 residues. The germline V gene encodes CDR1 SGHDN and CDR2 FVKESK. The trim removed 7 bases at V and 3 bases at J, leaving 5 bases unmatched. CDR3 protein: CASTRTGGSYEQYF. The CDR3 bases are TGTGCCAGCACCCGGACAGGGGGCAGCTACGAGCAGTACTTC.

This chain connects TRBV6-5 to TRBJ1-1, with D unresolved. With 2 bases removed from V and 5 bases from J, the gap between germline ends came to 12 bases. The CDR3 is 14 residues long. Germline V CDR1 and CDR2: MNHEY, SVGAGI. CDR3 in amino acids: CASSYRSRRTEAFF. The CDR3 region has the DNA TGTGCCAGCAGTTACAGGAGTCGACGGACTGAAGCTTTCTTT.

There are many counts of this clonotype. The chain recombines TRBV10-3 with TRBJ1-6; D is possibly TRBD1 (5 bases). V was shortened by 3 bases and J by 7 bases, with 10 bases between the two germline ends. The germline CDR1 and CDR2 sequences are ENHRY and SYGVKD. The length of the CDR3 is 14 residues. The CDR3 sequence: CAISDRAGNSPLHF. The CDR3 bases are TGTGCCATCAGTGACAGGGCAGGCAATTCACCCCTCCACTTT.

V and J are TRBV6-5 and TRBJ2-7, with a weak D call TRBD1 (6 bases). V dropped 5 bases and J dropped 12 bases, with 14 bases sitting between them. Germline V CDR1 and CDR2: MNHEY, SVGAGI. The CDR3 has 11 residues. The CDR3 DNA reads as TGTGCCAGCAGTAACCGGGACAACGTGTACTTC. It codes for CASSNRDNVYF.

In this sample, this clonotype turned up a few times. This sequence joins TRBV9 and TRBJ1-2; 9 bases are a match to TRBD1. This CDR3 has 17 amino acids. From germline, CDR1 is SGDLS and CDR2 YYNGEE. Trimming took 4 bases from V and 4 from J; bases not matched to a gene: 14. The CDR3 is CASSQRYTGGAAYGYTF. The CDR3, as DNA: TGTGCCAGCAGCCAAAGGTACACAGGGGGCGCAGCCTATGGCTACACCTTC. Full variable domain (rest looked up from reference TRBV9 and TRBJ1-2): DSGVTQTPKHLITATGQRVTLRCSPRSGDLSVYWYQQSLDQGLQFLIQYYNGEERAKGNILERFSAQQFPDLHSELNLSSLELGDSALYFCASSQRYTGGAAYGYTFGSGTRLTVV.

The V and J genes are TRBV5-1 and TRBJ2-3; TRBD2 agrees at 7 bases. Germline V gene lookup returns CDR1 SGHRS and CDR2 YFSETQ. V lost 4 bases to trimming and J lost 2 bases; unmatched junction nucleotides: 10. CDR3 length: 16 residues. The CDR3 here is CASSPGSGAYTDTQYF. The CDR3, as DNA: TGCGCCAGCAGCCCAGGAAGCGGGGCCTACACAGATACGCAGTATTTT.

As DNA, the CDR3 is TGTGCCACCAGTGATCCTTCCGGGACAGGAACCGGGGAGCTGTTTTTT. The encoded protein is CATSDPSGTGTGELFF. The rearrangement links TRBV24-1 to TRBJ2-2; 8 nucleotides line up with TRBD1. CDR3 length: 16 amino acids. The trim removed 3 bases at V and 5 bases at J, leaving 7 bases unmatched. Germline V gives CDR1 KGHDR, CDR2 SFDVKD.

The V gene is TRBV3-1, the J gene TRBJ1-4; a weak D match, TRBD1 (5 bases). This CDR3 has 17 residues. CDR1 and CDR2 from the germline V gene are LGHDT and YNNKEL (reference sequence). V was shortened by 5 bases and J by 0 bases, with 16 bases between the two germline ends. CDR3: CASSTRYSGPTNEKLFF. CDR3 DNA: TGTGCCAGCAGCACCCGGTACTCGGGGCCAACTAATGAAAAACTGTTTTTT.

This clonotype was counted ten times or more. V and J are TRBV20-1 and TRBJ2-3, with D tentatively TRBD1 or TRBD2 (5 bases each). CDR1 is DFQATT and CDR2 is SNEGSKA in the germline V gene (reference sequence). The CDR3 length is 13 residues. The CDR3 DNA is TGCAGCGGAGGTGAACCTGGGGCGGATACGCAGTATTTT. Residues: CSGGEPGADTQYF.

This clonotype turned up a few times. The genes are TRBV28 and TRBJ1-5; the D is unclear. Per the germline V gene, CDR1 is MDHEN and CDR2 is SYDVKM. The CDR3 has 11 amino acids. V dropped 6 bases and J dropped 11 bases, with 11 bases sitting between them. This CDR3 reads CASSPPGSQHF. For the CDR3, the DNA is TGTGCCAGCAGCCCCCCGGGGTCCCAGCATTTT. Drawing the rest from reference TRBV28 and TRBJ1-5, the complete variable domain is DVKVTQSSRYLVKRTGEKVFLECVQDMDHENMFWYRQDPGLGLRLIYFSYDVKMKEKGDIPEGYSVSREKKERFSLILESASTNQTSMYLCASSPPGSQHFGDGTRLSIL.

V and J are TRBV11-3 and TRBJ2-3; D gene ambiguous. The CDR3 contains 13 residues. Trimming left V 5 bases short and J 0 bases short, with 6 bases between. Germline CDR1 is SGHNT and CDR2 is YENEEA. The CDR3 DNA follows: TGTGCCAGCAGCATGGAGAGCACAGATACGCAGTATTTT. This gives the protein CASSMESTDTQYF.